This entry lists 17 T cell receptor beta chains sequenced from one sample in a study of OX40 agonist ivuxolimab in advanced cancers. Library prep was done by the immunoSEQ multiplex PCR assay. TCRdb limited this immuneACCESS table to in-frame rearrangements with V and J called. A share of clones is missing; checked studies link under half to unresolved V genes, and the rest is unexplained. Across this sample there are under 70,000 clones, with about nine tenths seen only once. Of the sample, over 1% falls within the top ten clones. The sequenced sample was CD4+ or CD8+ T cells sorted from blood, obtained in a trial of the OX40 agonist ivuxolimab. The source is an adult with an advanced solid tumor such as melanoma, head and neck, liver or kidney cancer.

This clone was counted a single time. V and J are TRBV28 and TRBJ2-7; D could derive from TRBD1 or TRBD2 (7 bases each). The CDR3 is 14 residues long. Between the trimmed V and J ends, which lost 7 bases and 2 bases, there was a span of 15 bases. Germline CDR1 and CDR2: MDHEN and SYDVKM. CDR3 protein: CASIPGGVPYEQYF. In DNA form, the CDR3 reads TGTGCCAGCATCCCAGGGGGGGTTCCCTACGAGCAGTACTTC.

The chain uses TRBV18 and TRBJ2-1, with D maybe TRBD2 (5 bases). CDR1 and CDR2 from the germline V gene are KGHSH and LQKENI. The V gene lost 2 bases and the J gene lost 6 bases, with 11 bases spanning the gap. CDR3 length equals 14 residues. CDR3 protein: CASSPNTAGNEQFF. The CDR3 bases are TGTGCCAGCTCACCAAACACGGCGGGCAATGAGCAGTTCTTC.

The V call is TRBV10-3, the J call TRBJ1-5, with D perhaps TRBD1 (5 bases). Trimming shortened V by 0 bases and J by 5 bases, and 8 bases separated the two germline ends. The CDR3 consists of 14 residues. Germline CDR1 is ENHRY and CDR2 is SYGVKD. CDR3 nucleotides: TGTGCCATCAGTGAGTCCAGGGTTGATCAGCCCCAGCATTTT. Translating gives CAISESRVDQPQHF.

The gene calls are TRBV7-2 and TRBJ2-7, with a possible D match to TRBD2 (6 bases). Trimming removed 7 bases from V and 3 bases from J, with 16 bases in between. The CDR3 loop spans 14 amino acids. The V gene's germline CDR1 is SGHTA and CDR2 FQGNSA. The CDR3 region is CASTPGVGDYEQYF. The CDR3 coding sequence is TGTGCCAGCACCCCGGGGGTAGGTGACTACGAGCAGTACTTC.

The chain is built from TRBV11-2 and TRBJ2-3; D call uncertain. The CDR3 extends over 13 amino acids. Trimming removed 1 base from V and 3 bases from J, with 5 bases in between. Germline V gene lookup returns CDR1 SGHAT and CDR2 FQNNGV. This CDR3 is CASSLVTTDTQYF. As DNA, the CDR3 is TGTGCCAGCAGCTTAGTTACGACAGATACGCAGTATTTT.

The chain uses TRBV11-2 and TRBJ1-4, with D unresolved. The germline V gene encodes CDR1 SGHAT and CDR2 FQNNGV. The CDR3 runs 14 residues. V was clipped by 1 base and J by 2 bases, with 5 bases between them. This CDR3 is CASSLGQTNEKLFF. CDR3 sequence (DNA): TGTGCCAGCAGCTTAGGGCAGACTAATGAAAAACTGTTTTTT.

V usage is TRBV5-6 and J usage is TRBJ2-5; D not certain. The germline gives CDR1 SGHDT, CDR2 YYEEEE. Trimming pared 2 bases from V and 0 bases from J, leaving 11 bases between. CDR3 length equals 15 residues. This CDR3 reads CASSFLTFDQETQYF. The CDR3 DNA reads as TGTGCCAGCAGCTTTTTAACATTTGACCAAGAGACCCAGTACTTC. The whole variable domain, filled in from reference TRBV5-6 and TRBJ2-5, reads DAGVTQSPTHLIKTRGQQVTLRCSPKSGHDTVSWYQQALGQGPQFIFQYYEEEERQRGNFPDRFSGHQFPNYSSELNVNALLLGDSALYLCASSFLTFDQETQYFGPGTRLLVL.

This sequence joins TRBV6-5 and TRBJ2-5; D remains ambiguous. Matching the DNA end better, TRBJ2-7 makes the J call doubtful. The germline V gene has CDR1 MNHEY and CDR2 SVGAGI. The CDR3 is 12 residues long. The CDR3 loop reads CASYNGVHEQYF. The CDR3 DNA follows: TGTGCCAGCTATAATGGGGTCCACGAGCAGTACTTC.

J is TRBJ1-1 and V is TRBV2; tentative D call: TRBD1 (5 bases). Germline CDR1 SNHLY, CDR2 FYNNEI. The CDR3 extends over 12 amino acids. Trimming stripped 6 bases from V and 13 bases from J, with 18 bases between. The CDR3 DNA is TGTGCCAGCAGAGGGGACGGAGAAAATTGTTTCTTT. Protein product: CASRGDGENCFF.

The J gene is TRBJ2-1, the V gene TRBV19; D call uncertain. The CDR3 extends over 14 amino acids. Germline values: CDR1 LNHDA, CDR2 SQIVND (reference sequence). V was trimmed by 7 bases and J by 7 bases, leaving 17 bases between them. The CDR3 here is CASNPNGIGNEQFF. For the CDR3, the DNA is TGTGCCAGTAACCCCAACGGCATCGGAAATGAGCAGTTCTTC. The whole variable domain, filled in from reference TRBV19 and TRBJ2-1, reads DGGITQSPKYLFRKEGQNVTLSCEQNLNHDAMYWYRQDPGQGLRLIYYSQIVNDFQKGDIAEGYSVSREKKESFPLTVTSAQKNPTAFYLCASNPNGIGNEQFFGPGTRLTVL.

This clone occurred a few times. CDR3 in amino acids: CASSYRDRGLNQPQHF. The CDR3 DNA reads as TGTGCCAGCAGCTACCGGGACAGGGGGCTCAATCAGCCCCAGCATTTT. The rearrangement joins TRBV28 to TRBJ1-5, with 12 bases fitting TRBD1. Losses at the gene ends were 6 bases for V and 3 bases for J; bases not matched to a gene: 6. Looked up from germline, CDR1 is MDHEN and CDR2 is SYDVKM. This CDR3 is built from 16 residues.

The chain employs TRBV19 and TRBJ2-1; 8 nucleotides line up with TRBD2. Germline V lookup: CDR1 LNHDA, CDR2 SQIVND (reference sequence). The CDR3 totals 16 residues. V was clipped by 2 bases and J by 0 bases; unmatched bases: 3. This CDR3 reads CASSIKTSGSYNEQFF. CDR3 sequence (DNA): TGTGCCAGTAGTATAAAAACTAGCGGCTCCTACAATGAGCAGTTCTTC.

This clone was detected many times. The rearrangement joins TRBV28 to TRBJ1-3, with 7 bases matching TRBD1. CDR3 size: 14 residues. V was pared by 4 bases and J by 8 bases, with 8 bases of the junction left unmatched. Germline CDR1 and CDR2: MDHEN and SYDVKM. CDR3 sequence reads: CASSSTTGRDTIYF. The CDR3 DNA follows: TGTGCCAGCAGTTCTACGACAGGGCGGGACACCATATATTTT.

This chain connects TRBV6-5 to TRBJ1-1; D is ambiguous. CDR1 is MNHEY, CDR2 SVGAGI, per germline. The ends were cut back, 3 bases at V and 11 bases at J, with 19 bases in the middle. The CDR3 loop spans 14 amino acids. The CDR3 loop is CASSYGQESAGAFF. CDR3 in DNA: TGTGCCAGCAGTTATGGGCAGGAAAGTGCTGGGGCTTTCTTT.

The chain employs TRBV10-3 and TRBJ1-4, with a weak D call TRBD1 (5 bases). V lost 4 bases and J 10 bases, leaving 10 bases between the germline ends. CDR1 and CDR2 from the germline V gene are ENHRY and SYGVKD. The CDR3 sequence is 12 residues long. The CDR3 coding sequence is TGTGCCATCAGTGTAGAGGGGTCAAAACTGTTTTTT. Encoded protein: CAISVEGSKLFF.

The chain carries TRBV30 and TRBJ1-1; 7 nucleotides match TRBD1. Looked up from germline, CDR1 is GTSNPN and CDR2 is SVGIG (reference sequence). The CDR3 length is 16 residues. Unmatched junction bases numbered 12, after V lost 3 bases and J lost 2 bases. The CDR3 sequence: CAWRSGGKGANTEAFF. Written as DNA, the CDR3 is TGTGCCTGGAGAAGCGGGGGGAAGGGGGCTAACACTGAAGCTTTCTTT.

The V call is TRBV11-1, the J call TRBJ2-3; D may correspond to TRBD1 or TRBD2 (6 bases each). Trimming pared 5 bases from V and 4 bases from J, leaving 19 bases between. CDR3 size: 16 residues. Per germline, CDR1 SGHAT and CDR2 FQDESV (reference sequence). CDR3: CASSPLLGGGSDTQYF. The CDR3 region has the DNA TGTGCCAGCAGCCCCCTCTTGGGGGGCGGGTCAGATACGCAGTATTTT.